The 26 T cell receptor beta chains in this list originate from one sample, sequenced in a study of naive and memory T cell subsets. Notes on the study in general: A few larger clonotypes appeared in naive repertoires, especially CD8, possibly memory cells re-expressing CD45RA.

Two oligonucleotides, mixed equimolar, formed the beta constant-region primer covering TRBC1 and TRBC2. Four rounds of PCR amplified the ligated cDNA using nested alpha and beta constant-region primers plus SP2. TCRdb redid the calling of the UMI-ligation and nested PCR reads with MiXCR, one entry per CDR3 protein. This sample carries approximately 150,000 distinct CDR3 sequences, 15% to 25% of them seen once, and the ten largest clones take approximately 0.58%. Their target antigens are unknown. The sample was naive CD8+ T cells from blood. The origin of the receptors is a human donor in good health.

There are many counts of this clonotype. The V and J genes are TRBV7-9 and TRBJ2-7; TRBD1 matches 7 bases. The CDR3 length is 15 residues. V lost 2 bases to trimming and J lost 2 bases; unmatched junction nucleotides: 6. CDR1 SEHNR and CDR2 FQNEAQ come from the germline V gene (reference sequence). DNA of the CDR3: TGTGCCAGCAGCTTACTTGGACAGGAAACCTACGAGCAGTACTTC. Its translation is CASSLLGQETYEQYF. Variable domain in full (rest from reference TRBV7-9 and TRBJ2-7): DTGVSQNPRHKITKRGQNVTFRCDPISEHNRLYWYRQTLGQGPEFLTYFQNEAQLEKSRLLSDRFSAERPKGSFSTLEIQRTEQGDSAMYLCASSLLGQETYEQYFGPGTRLTVT.

V gene TRBV6-6 combines with J gene TRBJ2-7; D possibly corresponds to TRBD2 (5 bases). The CDR3 covers 14 residues. Germline CDR1 is MNHNY and CDR2 is SVGAGI (reference sequence). Trimming took off 2 bases at V and 5 bases at J, with 13 bases between the two ends. The CDR3 loop reads CASSYLGEFDEQYF. The CDR3 nucleotides are TGTGCCAGCAGTTACCTCGGGGAGTTCGACGAGCAGTACTTC.

The chain uses TRBV20-1 and TRBJ2-7; TRBD2 agrees at 8 bases. CDR3 length: 15 amino acids. The germline V gene encodes CDR1 DFQATT and CDR2 SNEGSKA (reference sequence). Losses at the gene ends were 0 bases for V and 1 base for J; bases not matched to a gene: 5. The CDR3 DNA follows: TGCAGTGCTAGAGATCTCCTAGCGGGTTCCTACGAGCAGTACTTC. It encodes CSARDLLAGSYEQYF.

This clonotype was observed a handful of times. V is TRBV9 and J is TRBJ2-7; 9 nucleotides align to TRBD2. Germline V gene sequence: CDR1 SGDLS, CDR2 YYNGEE. The length of the CDR3 is 16 residues. V shed 4 bases and J 5 bases; nucleotides not matched to a gene: 13. CDR3 amino acids: CASSPLGSGRNNEQYF. The CDR3 DNA follows: TGTGCCAGCAGCCCCCTTGGTAGCGGGAGAAATAACGAGCAGTACTTC.

This sequence joins TRBV29-1 and TRBJ2-2, with 11 bases that match TRBD2. From germline, CDR1 is SQVTM and CDR2 ANQGSEA. The V segment lost 6 bases and the J segment 5 bases; nucleotides outside the gene matches: 11. This CDR3 contains 16 residues. Here the CDR3 reads CSVIGLAGGRTGELFF. CDR3 nucleotide sequence: TGCAGCGTAATAGGGCTAGCGGGAGGTAGAACCGGGGAGCTGTTTTTT.

J is TRBJ1-2 and V is TRBV7-9; a weak D match, TRBD1 (5 bases). V was shortened by 6 bases and J by 3 bases, with 8 bases between the two germline ends. Germline V gene data show CDR1 as SEHNR and CDR2 as FQNEAQ (reference sequence). This CDR3 spans 12 amino acids. The CDR3 sequence: CASSWGDYGYTF. DNA for the CDR3: TGTGCCAGCAGTTGGGGGGACTATGGCTACACCTTC.

J is TRBJ2-1 and V is TRBV5-1; a weak D match, TRBD2 (5 bases). Germline V gene data show CDR1 as SGHRS and CDR2 as YFSETQ. CDR3 length: 15 amino acids. V was pared by 0 bases and J by 5 bases, with 12 bases between. This CDR3 reads CASSLVSSKDNEQFF. The CDR3 DNA is TGCGCCAGCAGCTTGGTTTCTAGCAAGGACAATGAGCAGTTCTTC.

This clonotype came up a few times. The rearrangement links TRBV5-6 to TRBJ2-1; no firm D call. Germline V gene data show CDR1 as SGHDT and CDR2 as YYEEEE. Trimming shortened V by 3 bases and J by 7 bases, and 8 bases separated the two germline ends. The CDR3 length is 12 residues. This chain's CDR3 is CASSSPRNEQFF. The CDR3 nucleotides are TGTGCCAGCAGCTCCCCCCGTAATGAGCAGTTCTTC.

This clonotype was seen many times. The J gene is TRBJ2-7, the V gene TRBV10-3, with TRBD2 matching 7 bases. J was trimmed by 4 bases and V by 0 bases; bases with no gene match: 6. The germline gives CDR1 ENHRY, CDR2 SYGVKD. CDR3 length equals 15 residues. Here the CDR3 DNA reads TGTGCCATCAGTGAGTCGGAAAGGGGAGGGTACGAGCAGTACTTC. Translation: CAISESERGGYEQYF.

This clonotype was picked up one time. The chain combines TRBV11-2 with TRBJ2-5, with 7 bases lining up with TRBD1. Unmatched junction bases numbered 16, after V lost 5 bases and J lost 4 bases. This CDR3 contains 17 residues. Germline assignment: CDR1 SGHAT and CDR2 FQNNGV. DNA of the CDR3: TGTGCCAGCAGCCGAACGGTGGGGGACAGCTCTCGAGAGACCCAGTACTTC. This sequence encodes CASSRTVGDSSRETQYF. The full variable domain, with the rest looked up from reference TRBV11-2 and TRBJ2-5, is EAGVAQSPRYKIIEKRQSVAFWCNPISGHATLYWYQQILGQGPKLLIQFQNNGVVDDSQLPKDRFSAERLKGVDSTLKIQPAKLEDSAVYLCASSRTVGDSSRETQYFGPGTRLLVL.

This rearrangement joins TRBV12-3 or TRBV12-4 to TRBJ2-3; D remains ambiguous. The germline V and J ends were trimmed by 7 bases and 2 bases, with 7 bases remaining between them. The CDR3 is 12 amino acids. The CDR3 sequence: CASTGPTDTQYF. CDR3 coding DNA: TGTGCCAGCACCGGACCCACAGATACGCAGTATTTT.

The rearrangement uses TRBV29-1 and TRBJ1-2; D is ambiguous. V was shortened by 3 bases and J by 4 bases, with 9 bases between the two germline ends. Germline V gives CDR1 SQVTM, CDR2 ANQGSEA. The CDR3 consists of 12 residues. CDR3 sequence (DNA): TGCAGCGTTGATGAGGTTGCCTATGGCTACACCTTC. Its translation: CSVDEVAYGYTF.

The CDR3 nucleotides read TGCGCCAGCAGCCAGGCCGCCGGTGGCAATGAGCAGTTCTTC. Translating it yields CASSQAAGGNEQFF. The genes are TRBV4-3 and TRBJ2-1; the D is unclear. The V and J ends lost 3 bases and 6 bases respectively, with 12 bases between them. The CDR3 spans 14 residues. Germline loops: CDR1 LGHNA, CDR2 YSLEER.

The gene calls are TRBV29-1 and TRBJ2-1; D call uncertain. Trimming removed 0 bases at V and 5 bases at J, with 17 bases between. Germline V CDR1 and CDR2: SQVTM, ANQGSEA. The CDR3 length is 16 residues. The CDR3 is CSVEEGLDRLDNEQFF. The CDR3 DNA reads TGCAGCGTTGAAGAAGGGCTAGACCGACTTGACAATGAGCAGTTCTTC.

This clonotype was detected a few times. The chain couples TRBV20-1 to TRBJ2-7; D unclear. The CDR3 is 13 residues long. V lost 6 bases and J lost 4, with 16 bases in between. CDR1 is DFQATT, CDR2 SNEGSKA, per germline (reference sequence). CDR3: CSARPSVGYEQYF. In nucleotides, the CDR3 is TGCAGTGCCAGACCCTCTGTAGGGTACGAGCAGTACTTC.

This sequence joins TRBV6-2 or TRBV6-3 and TRBJ2-1; the D gene is possibly TRBD2 (6 bases). Germline V gene lookup returns CDR1 MNHEY and CDR2 SVGEGT. The CDR3 totals 15 residues. The ends were cut back, 0 bases at V and 2 bases at J, with 8 bases in the middle. The CDR3 sequence: CASSYSTGAYNEQFF. In DNA form, the CDR3 reads TGTGCCAGCAGTTACTCGACGGGGGCCTACAATGAGCAGTTCTTC.

This clonotype has just a few counts. The rearrangement joins TRBV12-3 or TRBV12-4 to TRBJ2-3; no definite D call. V was trimmed by 3 bases and J by 4 bases, leaving 17 bases between them. CDR3 length equals 16 residues. The CDR3 is CASSFGEGGDADTQYF. Here the CDR3 DNA reads TGTGCCAGCAGTTTTGGGGAAGGCGGTGATGCAGATACGCAGTATTTT.

This clonotype showed up just a few times. The chain couples TRBV10-3 to TRBJ2-3, with 8 bases aligning to TRBD1. This CDR3 spans 17 amino acids. Germline CDR1 and CDR2: ENHRY and SYGVKD. Trimming removed 0 bases from V and 1 base from J; junction bases left unmatched: 6. CDR3 protein: CAISESIGTGRTDTQYF. The CDR3 DNA is TGTGCCATCAGTGAGTCGATCGGGACAGGTCGCACAGATACGCAGTATTTT.

This clonotype was seen only a few times. V usage is TRBV29-1 and J usage is TRBJ2-1, with D maybe TRBD2 (5 bases). Deletions cut 5 bases from V and 3 bases from J, with 14 bases between. This CDR3 is built from 14 residues. The germline V gene has CDR1 SQVTM and CDR2 ANQGSEA. The CDR3 loop reads CSVSGATNYNEQFF. In DNA, the CDR3 is TGCAGCGTTAGCGGAGCGACAAACTACAATGAGCAGTTCTTC.

The chain is built from TRBV14 and TRBJ1-1; no reliable D call. The CDR3 has 15 residues. Per the germline V gene, CDR1 is SGHDN and CDR2 is FVKESK. V lost 0 bases to trimming and J lost 5 bases, with 13 bases between them. The CDR3 sequence: CASSQDRWARTEAFF. The CDR3 DNA reads TGTGCCAGCAGCCAAGATCGGTGGGCGCGGACTGAAGCTTTCTTT.

In its sample, this clonotype was seen a few times. V gene TRBV12-3 or TRBV12-4 combines with J gene TRBJ1-5, with 7 bases lining up with TRBD1. V lost 6 bases, J lost 2 bases, and 7 bases stayed unmatched. The CDR3 totals 15 residues. CDR3 in amino acids: CASSRGTARNQPQHF. The CDR3, as DNA: TGTGCCAGCAGCCGGGGGACAGCTCGCAATCAGCCCCAGCATTTT.

The sample holds a few counts of this clonotype. The genes are TRBV4-3 and TRBJ1-5, with D hard to call. The CDR3 covers 16 residues. Germline V gene data show CDR1 as LGHNA and CDR2 as YSLEER. The V end was cut by 0 bases, the J end by 1 base, with 10 bases between. In DNA form, the CDR3 reads TGCGCCAGCAGCCAAGATCATTGGAGAAGCAATCAGCCCCAGCATTTT. Translated: CASSQDHWRSNQPQHF.

In this sample, this clonotype turned up a few times. This rearrangement joins TRBV4-3 to TRBJ1-1; no definite D call. V lost 0 bases and J lost 0, with 8 bases in between. Germline lookup yields CDR1 LGHNA and CDR2 YSLEER. This CDR3 has 15 amino acids. The CDR3 region has the DNA TGCGCCAGCAGCCAAGATTGGAGCCTGAACACTGAAGCTTTCTTT. This translates into CASSQDWSLNTEAFF.

This clonotype was picked up a small number of times. The genes are TRBV30 and TRBJ2-2; D gene unclear. Trimming stripped 3 bases from V and 3 bases from J, with 8 bases between. Germline V gives CDR1 GTSNPN, CDR2 SVGIG (reference sequence). This CDR3 is built from 13 residues. Here the CDR3 DNA reads TGTGCCTGGAGGAGACCCGACACCGGGGAGCTGTTTTTT. Encoded protein: CAWRRPDTGELFF.

This rearrangement joins TRBV6-2 or TRBV6-3 to TRBJ2-7; 8 nucleotides line up with TRBD2. The CDR3 is 14 amino acids. Germline V lookup: CDR1 MNHEY, CDR2 SVGEGT. Trimming took 7 bases from V and 3 from J; bases not matched to a gene: 8. CDR3 in DNA: TGTGCCAGCAATCGGGAGGGAAGGATCTACGAGCAGTACTTC. Its translation is CASNREGRIYEQYF.

This clonotype was counted a few times. This rearrangement joins TRBV27 to TRBJ2-1; D unclear. The CDR3 spans 15 residues. V was trimmed by 4 bases and J by 6 bases, leaving 16 bases between them. Germline V gives CDR1 MNHEY, CDR2 SMNVEV (reference sequence). The CDR3 is CASSSNLMVTNEQFF. In nucleotides, the CDR3 is TGTGCCAGCAGTTCGAATTTGATGGTGACCAATGAGCAGTTCTTC.